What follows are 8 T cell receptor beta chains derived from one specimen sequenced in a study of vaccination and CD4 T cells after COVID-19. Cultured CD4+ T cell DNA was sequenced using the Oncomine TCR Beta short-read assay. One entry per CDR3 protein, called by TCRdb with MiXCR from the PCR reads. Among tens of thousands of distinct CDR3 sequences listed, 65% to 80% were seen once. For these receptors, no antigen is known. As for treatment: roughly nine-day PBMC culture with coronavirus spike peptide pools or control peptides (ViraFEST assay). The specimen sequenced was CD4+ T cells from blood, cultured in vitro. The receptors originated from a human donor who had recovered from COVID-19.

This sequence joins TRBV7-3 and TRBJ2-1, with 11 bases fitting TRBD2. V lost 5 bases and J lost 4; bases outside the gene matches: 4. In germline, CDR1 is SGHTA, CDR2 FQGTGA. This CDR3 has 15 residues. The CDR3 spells CASSETSGAYNEQFF. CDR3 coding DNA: TGTGCCAGCAGCGAGACTAGCGGGGCTTACAATGAGCAGTTCTTC. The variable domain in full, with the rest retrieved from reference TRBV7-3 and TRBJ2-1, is GAGVSQTPSNKVTEKGKYVELRCDPISGHTALYWYRQSLGQGPEFLIYFQGTGAADDSGLPNDRFFAVRPEGSVSTLKIQRTERGDSAVYLCASSETSGAYNEQFFGPGTRLTVL.

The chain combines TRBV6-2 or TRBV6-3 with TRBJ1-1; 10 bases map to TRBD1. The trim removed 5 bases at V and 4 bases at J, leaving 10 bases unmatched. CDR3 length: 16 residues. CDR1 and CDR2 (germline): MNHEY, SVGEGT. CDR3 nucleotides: TGTGCCAGCAGTAGAGGGGGACAGGGGAATCCCACTGAAGCTTTCTTT. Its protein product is CASSRGGQGNPTEAFF.

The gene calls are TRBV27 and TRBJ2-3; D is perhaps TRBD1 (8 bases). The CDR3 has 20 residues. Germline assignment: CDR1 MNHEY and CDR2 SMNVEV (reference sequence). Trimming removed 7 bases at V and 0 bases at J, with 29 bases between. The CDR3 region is CASTDTRQGLAVTSTDTQYF. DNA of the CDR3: TGTGCCAGCACCGATACGCGACAGGGGCTAGCGGTTACTAGCACAGATACGCAGTATTTT.

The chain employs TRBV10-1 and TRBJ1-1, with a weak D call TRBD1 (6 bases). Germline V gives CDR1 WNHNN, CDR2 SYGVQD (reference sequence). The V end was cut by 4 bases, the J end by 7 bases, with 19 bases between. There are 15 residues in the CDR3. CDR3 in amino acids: CASSGRGLILSEAFF. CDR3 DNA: TGCGCCAGCAGTGGCAGGGGCCTTATCTTAAGTGAAGCTTTCTTT.

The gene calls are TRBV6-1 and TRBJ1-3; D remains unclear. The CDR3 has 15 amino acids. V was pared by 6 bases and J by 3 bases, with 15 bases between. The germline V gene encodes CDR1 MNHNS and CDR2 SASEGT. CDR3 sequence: CASSPRPPRGNTIYF. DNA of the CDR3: TGTGCCAGCAGCCCTCGTCCCCCTCGTGGAAACACCATATATTTT.

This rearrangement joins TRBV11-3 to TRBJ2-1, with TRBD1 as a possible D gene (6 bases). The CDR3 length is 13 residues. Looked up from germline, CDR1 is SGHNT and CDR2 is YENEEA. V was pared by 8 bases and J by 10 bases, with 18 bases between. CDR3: CASEGEPSQEQFF. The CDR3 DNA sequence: TGTGCCAGCGAGGGGGAGCCAAGCCAAGAGCAGTTCTTC.

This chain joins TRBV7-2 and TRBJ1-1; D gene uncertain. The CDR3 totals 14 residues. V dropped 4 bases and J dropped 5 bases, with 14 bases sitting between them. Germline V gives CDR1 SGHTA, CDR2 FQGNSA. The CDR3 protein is CASSSARMGTEAFF. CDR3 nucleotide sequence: TGTGCCAGCAGCTCAGCCCGTATGGGAACTGAAGCTTTCTTT.

In DNA form, the CDR3 reads TGTGCCATCAGTGAAGGGCCCGAGAGCTATGGCTACACCTTC. This codes for CAISEGPESYGYTF. The chain has TRBV10-3 and TRBJ1-2; unclear D gene. CDR3 size: 14 residues. V lost 3 bases and J lost 4, with 12 bases in between. Germline assignment: CDR1 ENHRY and CDR2 SYGVKD.